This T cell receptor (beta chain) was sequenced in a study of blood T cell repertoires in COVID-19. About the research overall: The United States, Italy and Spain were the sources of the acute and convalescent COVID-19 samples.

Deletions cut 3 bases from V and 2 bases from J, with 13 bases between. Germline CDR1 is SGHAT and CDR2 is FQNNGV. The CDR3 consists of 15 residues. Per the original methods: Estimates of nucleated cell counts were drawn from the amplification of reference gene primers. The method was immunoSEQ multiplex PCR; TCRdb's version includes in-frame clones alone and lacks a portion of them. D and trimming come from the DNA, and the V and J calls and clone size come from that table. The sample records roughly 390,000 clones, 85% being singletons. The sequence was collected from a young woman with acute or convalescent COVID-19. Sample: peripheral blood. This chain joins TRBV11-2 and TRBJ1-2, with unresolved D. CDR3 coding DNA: TGTGCCAGCAGCTTTTATGACATCCTCAACTATGGCTACACCTTC. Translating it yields CASSFYDILNYGYTF.